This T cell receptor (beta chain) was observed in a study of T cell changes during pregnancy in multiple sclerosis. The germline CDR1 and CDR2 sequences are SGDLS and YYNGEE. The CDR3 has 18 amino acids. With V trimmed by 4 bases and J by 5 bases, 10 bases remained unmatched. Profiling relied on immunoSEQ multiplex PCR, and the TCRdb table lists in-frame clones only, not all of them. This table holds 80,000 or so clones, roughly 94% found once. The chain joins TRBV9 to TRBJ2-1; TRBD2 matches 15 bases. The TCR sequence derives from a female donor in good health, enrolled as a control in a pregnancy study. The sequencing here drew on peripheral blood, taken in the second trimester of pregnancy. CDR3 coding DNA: TGTGCCAGCAGCTCCCGAATGGGGACTAGCGGGAGGAACAATGAGCAGTTCTTC. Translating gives CASSSRMGTSGRNNEQFF.